This T cell receptor (beta chain) was sequenced in a study of T-cell reconstitution after alpha-beta-depleted transplantation in children. Comment on this clonotype: Its antigen is as yet unknown.

Unique molecular identifiers were incorporated during preparation of the TCRbeta library. TCRdb reprocessed the PCR reads with MiXCR, giving one entry per CDR3 protein. Of some 200,000 distinct CDR3 sequences listed, under 13% are singletons. Study-level findings and limits: Reported findings indicate that, about two months after transplant, alpha-beta T cells came from several hundred expanded clones, which were derived from non-depleted graft cells. Surviving recipient T cells and thymic progenitors underlay high day-60 TCRbeta diversity in some patients. A year post-transplant, T-cell counts and diversity derived mostly from newly produced T cells.

Trimming removed 5 bases from V and 5 bases from J; junction bases left unmatched: 7. The CDR3 covers 16 residues. From germline, CDR1 is MNHNS and CDR2 SASEGT. The gene calls are TRBV6-1 and TRBJ1-5; 12 bases are a match to TRBD1. The clonotype originates from a child under two years old with acute myeloid leukemia, due to receive a stem cell transplant. Source: PBMCs, taken before TCRalphabeta/CD19-depleted stem cell transplant. CDR3 residues: CASSQTGTGGDQPQHF. Written as DNA, the CDR3 is TGTGCCAGCAGTCAAACCGGGACAGGGGGCGATCAGCCCCAGCATTTT.